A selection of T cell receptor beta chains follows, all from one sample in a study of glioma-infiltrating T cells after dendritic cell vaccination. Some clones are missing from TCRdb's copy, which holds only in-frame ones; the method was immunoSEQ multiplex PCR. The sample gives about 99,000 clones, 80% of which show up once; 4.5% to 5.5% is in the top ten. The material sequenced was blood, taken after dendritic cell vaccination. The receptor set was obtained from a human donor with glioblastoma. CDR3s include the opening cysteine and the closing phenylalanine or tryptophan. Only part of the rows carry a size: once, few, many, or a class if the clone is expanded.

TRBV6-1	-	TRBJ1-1	CASSEGWGPEAFF
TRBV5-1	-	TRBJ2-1	CASSGVLEQFF
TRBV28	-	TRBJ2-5	CASQGDSQETQYF
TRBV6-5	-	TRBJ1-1	CASRTLRGDAEAFF
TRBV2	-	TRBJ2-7	CASSGQGITYEQYF
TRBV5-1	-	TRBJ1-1	CASSGVGEAFF
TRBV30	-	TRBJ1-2	CAWTVGRGQGLTF
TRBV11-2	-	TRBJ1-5	CASSFRGTSNQPQHF
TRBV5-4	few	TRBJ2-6	CASRSGQLASGANVLTF
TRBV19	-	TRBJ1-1	CASSNLPAGIEAFF
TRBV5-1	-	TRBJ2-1	CASSLLAGGGGEQFF
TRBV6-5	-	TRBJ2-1	CASSTPAAHEQFF
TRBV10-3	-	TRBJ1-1	CASSLQGNTEAFF
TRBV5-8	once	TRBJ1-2	CASSSGGTGHYGYTF
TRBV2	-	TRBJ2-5	CASSEIAGGQETQYF
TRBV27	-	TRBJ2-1	CASSSHPQSKQFF
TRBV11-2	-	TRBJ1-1	CASSSAGVYTEAFF
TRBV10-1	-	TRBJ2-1	CASAAGLAGGNNEQFF
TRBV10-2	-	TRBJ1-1	CASSDHRDLNTEAFF
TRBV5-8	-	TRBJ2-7	CASSLAGFLNEQYF
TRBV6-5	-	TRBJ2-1	CASSYEGDVRDEQFF
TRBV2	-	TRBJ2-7	CASRGEDYEQYF
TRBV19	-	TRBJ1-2	CASSGQGNYGYTF
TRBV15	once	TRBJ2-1	CATSLRSGTGVDEQFF
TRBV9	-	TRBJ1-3	CASSVVPGGLTGNTIYF
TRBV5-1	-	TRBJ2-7	CASSRPPGEQYF
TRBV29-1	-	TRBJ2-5	CSVEVISQAALAETQYF
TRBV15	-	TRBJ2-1	CATSRDRGSGLEQFF
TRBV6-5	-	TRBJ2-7	CARIEEQYF
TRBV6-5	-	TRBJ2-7	CASSYSTGTGLSEQYF
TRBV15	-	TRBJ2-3	CATSRDRPGVGDTQYF
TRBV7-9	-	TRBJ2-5	CASSFATGGETQYF
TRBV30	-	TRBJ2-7	CAWSGGPLGQYF
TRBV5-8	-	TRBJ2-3	CASSLIGAGASTDTQYF
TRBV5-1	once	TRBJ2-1	CASSYRGQEHYNEQFF
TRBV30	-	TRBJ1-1	CARRARGRGLDTEAFF
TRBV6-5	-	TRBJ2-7	CASPTAGGDYEQYF
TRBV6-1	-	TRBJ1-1	CASSDEGQGVAQNPAFF
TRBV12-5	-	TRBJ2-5	CASGPSGEETQYF
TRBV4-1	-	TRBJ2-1	CASSQDRREKQFF
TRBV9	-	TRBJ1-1	CASSGTGGRNTEAFF
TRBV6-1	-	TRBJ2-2	CASSEARVQPASGELFF
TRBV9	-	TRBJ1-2	CASSPRGGHNYGYTF
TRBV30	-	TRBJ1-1	CAWSGTRVNTEAFF
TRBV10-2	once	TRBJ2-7	CASSEASNTEQYF
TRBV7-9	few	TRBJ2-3	CASSLAGHSTDTQYF
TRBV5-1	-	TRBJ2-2	CASSLFETGNTGELFF
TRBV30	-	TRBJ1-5	CAWSEIPRTGGNQPQHF
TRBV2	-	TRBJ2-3	CASNLAGSTQYF
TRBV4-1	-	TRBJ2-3	CASSQEGGYERSTDTQYF
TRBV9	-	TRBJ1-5	CASSVGGQPNQPQHF
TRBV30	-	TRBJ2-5	CAWNQGSGGLQETQYF
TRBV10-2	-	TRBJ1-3	CASSESVAGSVGNTIYF
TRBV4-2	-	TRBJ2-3	CASSLGLAGGYTRADTQYF
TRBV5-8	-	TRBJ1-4	CASSLAPGRSREKLFF
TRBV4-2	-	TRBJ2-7	CASSHRTGGAYEQYF
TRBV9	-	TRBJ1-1	CASSVVAGSYTEAFF
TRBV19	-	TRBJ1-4	CASSNTGDGNEKLFF
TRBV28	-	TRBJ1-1	CASSMDRGYTEAFF
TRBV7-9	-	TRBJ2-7	CASSPARAGVYEQYF